These T cell receptor beta chains were read from a single sample in a study of blood T cell repertoires in COVID-19. Some clones are missing from TCRdb's copy, which holds only in-frame ones; the method was immunoSEQ multiplex PCR. The sample lists tens of thousands of clones, 85% to 90% occurring once. Material for sequencing was peripheral blood. The receptors derive from a man aged 65 to 79 with active or convalescent COVID-19. Both conserved end residues are part of each CDR3. Fields, in order: J gene, clone size, D gene, V gene, CDR3 DNA, CDR3 protein. D genes are given only for firm matches. For some rows the clone size is stated as once, few or many, or as a class when expanded; others skip it.

>TRBJ1-2|.|.|TRBV28
TGTGCCAGCAGTTTCCGGACTTCCGTTTCCTTGGATGGCTACACCTTC
CASSFRTSVSLDGYTF
>TRBJ2-7|.|TRBD2|TRBV28
TGTGCCAGCAACCGTCTAGCGGGCAACGAGCAGTACTTC
CASNRLAGNEQYF
>TRBJ1-4|.|.|TRBV25-1
TGTGCCAGCAGTGATGGCATCTCAACTAATGAAAAACTGTTTTTT
CASSDGISTNEKLFF
>TRBJ1-1|.|.|TRBV28
TGTGCCAGCAGTTTCCGAGGGGGGGGCACTGAAGCTTTCTTT
CASSFRGGGTEAFF
>TRBJ2-3|.|TRBD2|TRBV7-9
TGTGCCAGCAGCGCGAAGACTAGCGGGGCGAGGGGTACGCAGTATTTT
CASSAKTSGARGTQYF
>TRBJ2-5|.|.|TRBV7-3
TGTGCCAGCAGCGTACAGGGGGGGCAAGAGACCCAGTACTTC
CASSVQGGQETQYF
>TRBJ2-7|.|.|TRBV28
TGTGCCAGCAGTTTATGGCAGGGTACGTCCTACGAGCAGTACTTC
CASSLWQGTSYEQYF
>TRBJ2-1|.|TRBD2|TRBV3-1/TRBV3-2
TGTGCCAGCAGCCAAGGAGGACTAGCGGGAGATGAGCAGTTCTTC
CASSQGGLAGDEQFF
>TRBJ2-3|once|.|TRBV7-9
TGTGCCAGCAGCTTAAATCCCGGGACAAAGACAGATACGCAGTATTTT
CASSLNPGTKTDTQYF
>TRBJ1-4|.|.|TRBV3-1/TRBV3-2
TGTGCCAGCACCCTAGGAGGGCGAAGTGAAAAACTGTTTTTT
CASTLGGRSEKLFF
>TRBJ1-1|.|.|TRBV20-1
TGCAGTGCTAGAATTCCAGGGAGGGCTTTCTTT
CSARIPGRAFF
>TRBJ2-2|once|TRBD2|TRBV7-2
TGTGCCAGCAGCTTAGGACTAGCGGGAGGGAGCACCGGGGAGCTGTTTTTT
CASSLGLAGGSTGELFF
>TRBJ2-2|.|.|TRBV27
TGTGCCAGCAGTTTTGGGCCCTTTCGCAGGAAAACCGGGGAGCTGTTTTTT
CASSFGPFRRKTGELFF
>TRBJ1-2|.|TRBD1|TRBV7-2
TGTGCCAGCAGCTTAGGGGACAGGGTTATGGCCGGCTACACCTTC
CASSLGDRVMAGYTF
>TRBJ2-2|.|TRBD2|TRBV11-2
TGTGCCAGCAGCCCGTTTAGCGGGAGTTTGGCCGGGGAGCTGTTTTTT
CASSPFSGSLAGELFF
>TRBJ1-1|.|.|TRBV6-5
TGTGCCAGTAAGGGACAACCGAACACTGAAGCTTTCTTT
CASKGQPNTEAFF
>TRBJ2-1|.|TRBD2|TRBV5-1
TGCGCCAGCAGCTTGACTAGCGGGGTCTACAATGAGCAGTTCTTC
CASSLTSGVYNEQFF
>TRBJ2-5|once|.|TRBV2
TGTGCCAGCAGAGAACTAGCCGAGACCCAGTACTTC
CASRELAETQYF
>TRBJ1-1|.|TRBD1|TRBV28
TGTGCCAGCAGACGGGACAGGGTGGAAACTGAAGCTTTCTTT
CASRRDRVETEAFF
>TRBJ1-1|.|.|TRBV28
TGTGCCAGCAGATCTCCTCAGGGTGGTACTGAAGCTTTCTTT
CASRSPQGGTEAFF
>TRBJ1-6|.|.|TRBV3-1/TRBV3-2
TGTGCCAGCAGAAGAGGAAATAATTCACCCCTCCACTTT
CASRRGNNSPLHF
>TRBJ1-1|.|TRBD1|TRBV18
TGTGCCAGCTCAGTTCAGGGGGCACCGGCTGAAGCTTTCTTT
CASSVQGAPAEAFF
>TRBJ1-2|.|.|TRBV12-2
TGTGCAAGTCGCTCAGGGGCCGGCTACACCTTC
CASRSGAGYTF
>TRBJ2-5|.|TRBD1|TRBV18
TGTGCCAGCTCACAGACAGGGTTTAAAGAGACCCAGTACTTC
CASSQTGFKETQYF
>TRBJ1-1|.|.|TRBV28
TGTGCCAGCACCCGGGGGGGGTTAACTGAAGCTTTCTTT
CASTRGGLTEAFF
>TRBJ2-5|.|.|TRBV2
TGTGCCAGCACTTCGGCGGGAAGGGAGACCCAGTACTTC
CASTSAGRETQYF
>TRBJ1-5|.|.|TRBV27
TGTGCCAGCAGTTTATCTTGGGCAGACGCGGGGCCCCAGCATTTT
CASSLSWADAGPQHF
>TRBJ2-5|.|TRBD2|TRBV5-1
TGCGCCAGCAGCTGGAATCTAGCGGGAGGGACGGAGACCCAGTACTTC
CASSWNLAGGTETQYF
>TRBJ1-6|.|TRBD1|TRBV28
TGTGCCAGCAGAGAGACGGACAGGGGCTGGATCGACTTT
CASRETDRGWIDF
>TRBJ2-1|.|TRBD2|TRBV5-4
TGTGCCAGCAGCATAGCGGGAGGCCCCTACAATGAGCAGTTCTTC
CASSIAGGPYNEQFF
>TRBJ1-2|.|.|TRBV7-2
TGTGCCAGCAGCTTAGCTGAGGGATTCTATGGCTACACCTTC
CASSLAEGFYGYTF
>TRBJ2-7|.|TRBD2|TRBV28
TGTGCCAGCCGAACTGGTGGGCGGGAGGGGGACTACGAGCAGTACTTC
CASRTGGREGDYEQYF
>TRBJ2-1|once|TRBD2|TRBV18
TGTGCCAGCTCCGTTATAGCGGGAGGAAACAATGAGCAGTTCTTC
CASSVIAGGNNEQFF
>TRBJ2-5|.|TRBD2|TRBV7-2
TGTGCCAGCAGCTTTCTAGCGGGACACCAAGAGACCCAGTACTTC
CASSFLAGHQETQYF
>TRBJ1-1|.|TRBD1|TRBV18
TGTGCCAGCTCACCACTTCAGGGGGCAGAGACTGAAGCTTTCTTT
CASSPLQGAETEAFF
>TRBJ1-6|.|.|TRBV19
TGTGCCAGTAGTAAGGGGCGCGGGAGCTCCTATAATTCACCCCTCCACTTT
CASSKGRGSSYNSPLHF
>TRBJ1-2|.|TRBD1|TRBV3-1/TRBV3-2
TGTGCCAGCAGCCAAGACCCCGGGACAGGGAATACCTTC
CASSQDPGTGNTF
>TRBJ1-6|.|.|TRBV3-1/TRBV3-2
TGTGCCAGCAGTCGGGAGGGGTTGAATAATTCACCCCTCCACTTT
CASSREGLNNSPLHF
>TRBJ1-5|.|TRBD1|TRBV29-1
TGCAGCGTTGGGGGGACAGGGGGAAGTCAGCCCCAGCATTTT
CSVGGTGGSQPQHF
>TRBJ2-1|.|TRBD2|TRBV7-2
TGTGCCAGCAGCCCCGGGGGGTCCTACAATGAGCAGTTCTTC
CASSPGGSYNEQFF
>TRBJ2-2|.|TRBD1|TRBV6-1
TGTGCCAGCAGTGAGCCGGGACAGGGGAGGGAGCTGTTTTTT
CASSEPGQGRELFF
>TRBJ1-6|once|TRBD1|TRBV2
TGTGCCAGCACGGGGGACAGGGGGCTTCGAAATTCACCCCTCCACTTT
CASTGDRGLRNSPLHF
>TRBJ1-6|once|TRBD1|TRBV6-5
TGTGCCAGCAGTACCACTGGGACAGCCAATTCACCCCTCCACTTT
CASSTTGTANSPLHF
>TRBJ2-7|.|TRBD2|TRBV7-2
TGTGCCAGCAGATTCGGTGGGACTAGCGGGAGGCTCCCCTACGAGCAGTACTTC
CASRFGGTSGRLPYEQYF
>TRBJ1-2|.|.|TRBV2
TGTGCCAGCAGCAACAGGCAGAACTATGGCTACACCTTC
CASSNRQNYGYTF
>TRBJ2-3|.|.|TRBV11-2
TGTGCCAGCAGCTGGGGACTGAGCACAGATACGCAGTATTTT
CASSWGLSTDTQYF
>TRBJ1-6|few|.|TRBV30
TGTGCCTGGAGTGTACTTGGACACGATAATTCACCCCTCCACTTT
CAWSVLGHDNSPLHF
>TRBJ2-1|few|TRBD1|TRBV5-1
TGCGCCAGCAGCTTGGGCTTTCTAGGGGGCGGTGAGCAGTTCTTC
CASSLGFLGGGEQFF
>TRBJ2-1|.|.|TRBV5-4
TGTGCCAGCAGCTCCCGGGGGAGGTCCAGCTCCTACAATGAGCAGTTCTTC
CASSSRGRSSSYNEQFF
>TRBJ2-7|.|TRBD2|TRBV3-1/TRBV3-2
TGTGCCAGCACGGGGGGATCCTACGAGCAGTACTTC
CASTGGSYEQYF